Below, 30 T cell receptor beta chains from the same sample are listed, as sequenced in a study of metastatic and nonmetastatic thyroid tumors. TCRdb re-clonotyped the PCR reads through MiXCR. The table lists tens of thousands of clones, 17% of them singletons, with roughly 5.6% in the top ten. Among the patients, none had received any treatment before thyroid surgery. Sequencing input: blood. These receptors were obtained from a male donor with papillary thyroid cancer or a benign thyroid nodule (not recorded which). Some clones in this sample may be carry-over from other donors' samples.

Within the sample, this clone is medium-sized. This chain joins TRBV7-9 and TRBJ1-2; D not certain. Trimming removed 5 bases from V and 3 bases from J, with 16 bases in between. Germline lookup yields CDR1 SEHNR and CDR2 FQNEAQ (reference sequence). The CDR3 runs to 15 residues. CDR3 amino acids: CASSPVAGDHYGYTF. As DNA, the CDR3 is TGTGCCAGCAGCCCGGTGGCAGGAGACCACTATGGCTACACCTTC. Full variable domain (missing parts from reference TRBV7-9 and TRBJ1-2): DTGVSQNPRHKITKRGQNVTFRCDPISEHNRLYWYRQTLGQGPEFLTYFQNEAQLEKSRLLSDRFSAERPKGSFSTLEIQRTEQGDSAMYLCASSPVAGDHYGYTFGSGTRLTVV.

Comment on this clone: At one end, the junction sequence differs from germline, possibly due to a read error. This rearrangement joins TRBV11-3 to TRBJ2-7; D is uncertain. This CDR3 spans 14 amino acids. Germline-derived CDR1 and CDR2 are SGHNT and YENEEA. The CDR3 region is CSSSLGRYPYEQYF. CDR3 nucleotide sequence: TGTTCCAGCAGCTTAGGGCGGTACCCCTACGAGCAGTACTTC.

V is TRBV20-1 and J is TRBJ1-2; no clear D. This CDR3 has 16 amino acids. Germline CDR1 reads DFQATT; CDR2 reads SNEGSKA (reference sequence). Trimming removed 6 bases from V and 7 bases from J, with 27 bases in between. For the CDR3, the DNA is TGCAGTGCCGACACGACATGGTCCCCAAACTATGTTGGCTACACCTTC. This sequence encodes CSADTTWSPNYVGYTF.

By share, this clone ranks as medium-sized. The rearrangement joins TRBV6-2 or TRBV6-3 to TRBJ2-7, with 12 nucleotides matching TRBD2. CDR1 is MNHEY and CDR2 is SVGEGT in the germline V gene. The CDR3 covers 16 residues. V shed 2 bases and J 4 bases; nucleotides not matched to a gene: 6. Here the CDR3 DNA reads TGTGCCAGCAGTTACGCCGGGACTAGCGGGTGGTACGAGCAGTACTTC. Its translation: CASSYAGTSGWYEQYF.

At least ten counts were recorded for this clone. In the same sample, other DNA sequences code for this CDR3. The genes are TRBV29-1 and TRBJ2-6; 9 positions match TRBD2. The V segment lost 5 bases and the J segment 2 bases; nucleotides outside the gene matches: 7. CDR3 length: 16 amino acids. Germline V lookup: CDR1 SQVTM, CDR2 ANQGSEA. This chain's CDR3 is CSVLGGRAAGANVLTF. In DNA, the CDR3 is TGCAGCGTTCTTGGCGGGAGGGCCGCTGGGGCCAACGTCCTGACTTTC.

There are many counts of this clone. The chain joins TRBV10-3 to TRBJ2-2, with D possibly TRBD1 on 5 matching bases. Germline CDR1 and CDR2: ENHRY and SYGVKD. V was shortened by 2 bases and J by 0 bases, with 13 bases between the two germline ends. The CDR3 spans 17 residues. CDR3 amino acids: CAISETLARANTGELFF. Here the CDR3 DNA reads TGTGCCATCAGTGAGACCCTCGCCAGGGCGAACACCGGGGAGCTGTTTTTT.

The chain joins TRBV5-4 to TRBJ2-5; 7 nucleotides agree with TRBD1. The CDR3 is made up of 15 amino acids. CDR1 and CDR2 from the germline V gene are SGHNT and YYREEE (reference sequence). V trimming: 7 bases; J trimming: 1 base; junction bases outside the gene matches: 10. CDR3 nucleotides: TGTGCCAGCTCCCCTCCCGGGACAGCCCAAGAGACCCAGTACTTC. It specifies CASSPPGTAQETQYF.

This clone has a count of ten or more. The rearrangement uses TRBV6-1 and TRBJ1-2; D remains ambiguous. Deletions cut 7 bases from V and 6 bases from J, with 15 bases between. This CDR3 comprises 13 residues. Germline loops: CDR1 MNHNS, CDR2 SASEGT. The CDR3 nucleotides read TGTGCCAGCACCATCTCGCCAGGCAATGGCTACACCTTC. Protein product: CASTISPGNGYTF.

This clone was seen ten or more times. Given a much more abundant clone one base away, this may be a read error. The chain employs TRBV12-3 or TRBV12-4 and TRBJ1-2; D remains ambiguous. The CDR3 loop spans 14 amino acids. V shed 4 bases and J shed 8 bases, with 17 bases lying between them. CDR3 protein: CASSSGRGSRGYTF. The DNA of the CDR3 is TGTGCCAGCAGTTCCGGCCGGGGTTCTAGAGGCTACACCTTC.

As concerns this clone: The junction departs from germline at one end; a sequencing error may be responsible. The J gene is TRBJ1-2, the V gene TRBV9, with unresolved D. CDR1 and CDR2 from the germline V gene are SGDLS and YYNGEE. This CDR3 is built from 14 residues. The CDR3: CVSSASDNFYGYTF. The CDR3 bases are TGTGTCAGCAGCGCCTCTGACAACTTCTATGGCTACACCTTC.

This clone has a handful of counts. Just one base apart from a much larger clone, this may be a read error. The final CDR3 position lacks the conserved phenylalanine or tryptophan, pointing to a likely read error. V usage is TRBV4-1 and J usage is TRBJ2-7, with 10 bases identical to TRBD2. Looked up from germline, CDR1 is MGHRA and CDR2 is YSYEKL. This CDR3 region has 16 residues. V trimming: 1 base; J trimming: 0 bases; junction bases outside the gene matches: 3. The CDR3 region has the DNA TGCGCCAGCAGCCAAGGGTTAGCGGGAGGCTCCTACGAGCAGTACCTC. Translated, it gives CASSQGLAGGSYEQYL.

CDR3 loop: CASSVLGGQLQPQHF. For the CDR3, the DNA is TGTGCCAGCAGTGTCCTTGGGGGGCAGCTTCAGCCCCAGCATTTT. The V and J genes are TRBV6-1 and TRBJ1-5; tentatively, D is TRBD1 (6 bases). CDR1 MNHNS and CDR2 SASEGT come from the germline V gene. This CDR3 contains 15 residues. Between the trimmed V and J ends, which lost 4 bases and 6 bases, there was a span of 16 bases.

The V gene is TRBV30, the J gene TRBJ2-1, with D possibly matching TRBD2 (5 bases). V was shortened by 2 bases and J by 8 bases, with 10 bases between the two germline ends. This CDR3 spans 12 amino acids. Germline lookup yields CDR1 GTSNPN and CDR2 SVGIG (reference sequence). CDR3 nucleotides: TGTGCCTGGAGTCCGGGGATGGATGAGCAGTTCTTC. Amino acids: CAWSPGMDEQFF.

This clone was detected ten times or more. J is TRBJ1-2 and V is TRBV20-1; 7 positions match TRBD1. The CDR3 totals 17 residues. The germline V gene encodes CDR1 DFQATT and CDR2 SNEGSKA (reference sequence). J was trimmed by 8 bases and V by 3 bases; bases with no gene match: 21. Written as DNA, the CDR3 is TGCAGTGCTAGTATAGGGAGTTACGGGACAGTTTCTGTAGGCTACACCTTC. Translation gives CSASIGSYGTVSVGYTF.

This clone has ten or more counts. The chain employs TRBV6-5 and TRBJ2-1, with D maybe TRBD2 (5 bases). CDR1 MNHEY and CDR2 SVGAGI come from the germline V gene. The CDR3 totals 15 residues. V was trimmed by 0 bases and J by 1 base, leaving 7 bases between them. CDR3 DNA sequence: TGTGCCAGCAGTTACTCCGGGGTTTCCTACAATGAGCAGTTCTTC. Protein: CASSYSGVSYNEQFF.

This clone was seen at least ten times. The rearrangement joins TRBV2 to TRBJ2-3; 7 bases are shared with TRBD2. The V gene end was trimmed by 2 bases and the J gene end by 0 bases; junction bases not matched to a gene: 8. Germline V gene sequence: CDR1 SNHLY, CDR2 FYNNEI. The CDR3 runs 17 residues. The CDR3 nucleotides read TGTGCCAGCAGTGAACTTGGAGCGGGGATTAGCACAGATACGCAGTATTTT. This codes for CASSELGAGISTDTQYF.

This clone ranks as medium-sized. The rearrangement links TRBV6-2 or TRBV6-3 to TRBJ2-1, with 11 bases fitting TRBD2. CDR1 is MNHEY and CDR2 is SVGEGT in the germline V gene. Trimming removed 6 bases from V and 7 bases from J; junction bases left unmatched: 8. The CDR3 runs to 15 residues. The CDR3 nucleotides read TGTGCCAGCAGCGGTACTAGCGGGGGAGTTAATGAGCAGTTCTTC. Translating gives CASSGTSGGVNEQFF.

This clone qualifies as medium-sized. The CDR3 sequence is CASSMRGWDNEQFF. In DNA, the CDR3 is TGTGCCAGTAGTATGCGGGGATGGGACAATGAGCAGTTCTTC. The chain employs TRBV19 and TRBJ2-1; tentative D call: TRBD2 (6 bases). Per the germline V gene, CDR1 is LNHDA and CDR2 is SQIVND (reference sequence). V lost 3 bases and J 5 bases, leaving 11 bases between the germline ends. The CDR3 is 14 residues long.

This clone is termed medium-sized (0.01 to 0.1%). J is TRBJ2-7 and V is TRBV12-3 or TRBV12-4, with D maybe TRBD2 (6 bases). CDR3 length equals 15 residues. The ends were cut back, 4 bases at V and 3 bases at J, with 16 bases in the middle. The CDR3 protein is CASSSEAGRLYEQYF. CDR3 in DNA: TGTGCCAGCAGTTCCGAAGCGGGTCGGCTCTACGAGCAGTACTTC.

The table lists this clone with many counts. The chain links TRBV10-2 to TRBJ2-2; D could derive from TRBD1 or TRBD2 (5 bases each). The germline V gene has CDR1 WSHSY and CDR2 SAAADI. The V end was cut by 3 bases, the J end by 0 bases, with 11 bases between. The CDR3 runs 16 residues. The CDR3 sequence is CASSDLGTANTGELFF. The CDR3 DNA follows: TGCGCCAGCAGTGATCTTGGGACGGCGAACACCGGGGAGCTGTTTTTT.

In this sample, this clone turned up many times. The genes are TRBV12-5 and TRBJ1-5; D is undetermined. The CDR3 consists of 14 residues. Trimming removed 8 bases from V and 1 base from J, with 12 bases in between. Germline V lookup: CDR1 LGHNT, CDR2 FRNRAP. The DNA for the CDR3 is TGTGCTAGTTGCTGGACTGGCAGCAATCAGCCCCAGCATTTT. It encodes CASCWTGSNQPQHF.

This clone was recorded at least ten times. V gene TRBV6-1 combines with J gene TRBJ2-6, with D possibly TRBD2 on 6 matching bases. Trimming left V 5 bases short and J 1 base short, with 15 bases between. This CDR3 is 17 amino acids long. Germline loops: CDR1 MNHNS, CDR2 SASEGT. CDR3: CASSRLSGASGANVLTF. The CDR3 DNA follows: TGTGCCAGCAGTCGACTATCGGGAGCTTCTGGGGCCAACGTCCTGACTTTC.

In this sample, this clone turned up many times. J is TRBJ1-2 and V is TRBV3-1; 7 bases fit TRBD1. The germline gives CDR1 LGHDT, CDR2 YNNKEL (reference sequence). This CDR3 region has 15 residues. V shed 4 bases, J shed 4 bases, and the junction held 9 bases outside the gene matches. The CDR3 bases are TGTGCCAGCAGCCCCAGGGGGGGAGTCGGCTATGGCTACACCTTC. Encoded protein: CASSPRGGVGYGYTF.

The chain recombines TRBV7-6 with TRBJ2-7; no clear D. Germline CDR1 and CDR2: SGHVS and FNYEAQ. CDR3 length: 15 amino acids. V dropped 5 bases and J dropped 2 bases, with 16 bases sitting between them. CDR3 coding DNA: TGTGCCAGCAGCCCCGCGGCTGTGTCAACCTACGAGCAGTACTTC. This gives the protein CASSPAAVSTYEQYF.

This clone has a count of ten or more. The genes are TRBV29-1 and TRBJ2-7; 8 bases are shared with TRBD1. Germline-derived CDR1 and CDR2 are SQVTM and ANQGSEA. This CDR3 has 12 residues. V shed 7 bases and J 7 bases; nucleotides not matched to a gene: 9. CDR3 loop: CSATTGAREQYF. The CDR3, as DNA: TGCAGCGCTACGACAGGGGCTCGGGAGCAGTACTTC.

This clone was counted many times. Different DNA sequences within this sample yield the same CDR3. The chain carries TRBV3-1 and TRBJ2-7, with a tentative D call TRBD2 (5 bases). Deletions cut 3 bases from V and 3 bases from J, with 12 bases between. CDR1 LGHDT and CDR2 YNNKEL come from the germline V gene (reference sequence). This CDR3 region has 14 residues. CDR3 DNA sequence: TGTGCCAGCAGCCACCCCCCCGGGAACTACGAGCAGTACTTC. This sequence encodes CASSHPPGNYEQYF.

As for this clone: This CDR3 fails to terminate in the conserved phenylalanine or tryptophan, so it likely reflects a read error. In DNA, the CDR3 is TGTGCCAGTAGTTTAATCCTCGATGGAAATAACAATGAGCAGTTCCTC. Protein sequence: CASSLILDGNNNEQFL. This rearrangement joins TRBV12-3 or TRBV12-4 to TRBJ2-1; no clear D gene. CDR3 length: 16 residues.

This clone has more than one count but fewer than ten. The chain couples TRBV12-3 or TRBV12-4 to TRBJ2-3; 7 positions match TRBD1. The CDR3 length is 14 residues. J lost 0 bases, V lost 7 bases, and 4 bases had no gene match. The CDR3 region is CASILGQSTDTQYF. As DNA, the CDR3 is TGTGCCAGCATCCTGGGACAGAGCACAGATACGCAGTATTTT.

This clone was counted ten times or more. V usage is TRBV27 and J usage is TRBJ1-3, with D unresolved. Between the trimmed V and J ends, which lost 6 bases and 4 bases, there was a span of 10 bases. CDR1 and CDR2 from the germline V gene are MNHEY and SMNVEV (reference sequence). The CDR3 is 13 amino acids. This chain's CDR3 is CASRHSSGNTIYF. The DNA of the CDR3 is TGTGCCAGCAGACACAGTAGCGGAAACACCATATATTTT.

This clone was recorded at least ten times. CDR3 loop: CASSQDSGGEGADTQYF. DNA of the CDR3: TGCGCCAGCAGCCAAGATTCCGGGGGAGAGGGGGCAGATACGCAGTATTTT. The rearrangement joins TRBV4-1 to TRBJ2-3; D may match TRBD1 or TRBD2 (6 bases each). CDR3 length: 17 residues. The V and J ends lost 0 bases and 4 bases respectively, with 17 bases between them. Germline loops: CDR1 MGHRA, CDR2 YSYEKL.